The rows below give T cell receptor beta chains drawn from one sample of a study of CD8+CD57+ T cells in acquired aplastic anemia. Each CDR3 protein gets one entry after TCRdb re-called the reads with MiXCR. The table lists fewer than 200,000 distinct CDR3 sequences, 48% of them singletons. Sequencing was done on a sample of sorted CD4+, CD8+, or CD8+CD57+ T cells (not recorded which) from PBMCs. The source is a human donor with aplastic anemia. Each CDR3 is given with its conserved first and last residue. A D gene is named only where the DNA matches it firmly. Only some rows state a clone size, as once, few, many or a class for expanded clones.

few	TRBD1	TRBV24-1	TRBJ1-5	TGTGCCACCAGTGTTGCGGGACAGGGTAGCAATCAGCCCCAGCATTTT	CATSVAGQGSNQPQHF
few	-	TRBV24-1	TRBJ1-2	TGTGCCACCAGTGATGGGGGTGGCTACACCTTC	CATSDGGGYTF
-	TRBD1	TRBV19	TRBJ1-1	TGTGCCAGTAATCCGACAGGGGTGGGTGAAGCTTTCTTT	CASNPTGVGEAFF
many	-	TRBV6-1	TRBJ2-7	TGTGCCAGCAGACCCCGTCCCGGGGTTTCCTACGAGCAGTACTTC	CASRPRPGVSYEQYF
once	-	TRBV5-4	TRBJ2-3	TGTGCCAGCAGCTTATCCGCGGAGTTTGGTACGCAGTATTTT	CASSLSAEFGTQYF
few	-	TRBV2	TRBJ2-7	TGTGCCAGCAGTGAACAGGGGGGTTTCTCCTACGAGCAGTACTTC	CASSEQGGFSYEQYF
many	TRBD2	TRBV7-9	TRBJ2-2	TGTGCCAGCAGCTATGGGACTAGCGGGGACACCGGGGAGCTGTTTTTT	CASSYGTSGDTGELFF
-	TRBD1	TRBV9	TRBJ1-2	TGTGCCAGCAGCGCGGGGCAGGGGGTAGGTGGCTACACCTTC	CASSAGQGVGGYTF
-	-	TRBV19	TRBJ2-7	TGTGCCAGTAGTATGGACCTTTTGTACGAGCAGTACTTC	CASSMDLLYEQYF
-	-	TRBV19	TRBJ2-7	TGTGCCAGTAGTGTTGGACGCGCTTCGGGCTACGAGCAGTACTTC	CASSVGRASGYEQYF
once	-	TRBV2	TRBJ2-3	TGTGCCAGCAGTGAAGCGCCGTCTTCGGTCACAGATACGCAGTATTTT	CASSEAPSSVTDTQYF
-	-	TRBV12-5	TRBJ2-2	TGTGCTAGTGCCTTTCCCCTAGGGGAAACCGGGGAGCTGTCTTTT	CASAFPLGETGELSF
-	-	TRBV20-1	TRBJ1-1	TGCAGTGCTAGTAGGGTTGAAGCTTTCTTT	CSASRVEAFF
many	TRBD2	TRBV24-1	TRBJ2-1	TGTGCCACCAGGCCTTCTAGCGGGGGGGCCTGGGGTGAGCAGTTCTTC	CATRPSSGGAWGEQFF
many	-	TRBV6-2/TRBV6-3	TRBJ2-7	TGTGCCAGCGGTGTCGGGGGAAACGAGCAGTACTTC	CASGVGGNEQYF
-	-	TRBV15	TRBJ1-2	TGTGCCACCAGCAGAGAAAGAGACACCAACTATGGCTACACCTTC	CATSRERDTNYGYTF
-	-	TRBV10-3	TRBJ2-5	TGTGCCATCAGTGAGCGGCAAGAGACCCAGTACTTC	CAISERQETQYF
-	-	TRBV4-1	TRBJ1-6	TGCGCCAGCAGCCGCGCCGGGGCGGGTTCACCCCCCCACTTT	CASSRAGAGSPPHF
-	TRBD1	TRBV19	TRBJ1-1	TGTGCCAGTAGTACAGGGGGCGCGGGAGGCACTGAAGCTTTCTTT	CASSTGGAGGTEAFF
few	TRBD1	TRBV6-1	TRBJ1-1	TGTGCCAGCTACTTCGGGGAGGGGGCTCCGAAGGAAGCTTTCTTT	CASYFGEGAPKEAFF
once	-	TRBV12-3/TRBV12-4	TRBJ1-1	TGTGCCAGCAGTCCCCCACAGGGTCGAACTGAAGCTTTCTTT	CASSPPQGRTEAFF
many	TRBD1	TRBV11-2	TRBJ1-6	TGTGCCAGCAGCTTAAATCAGGGGGCGGGGGACTCACCCCTCCACTTT	CASSLNQGAGDSPLHF
many	-	TRBV20-1	TRBJ1-6	TGCAGTGCCATATGGGGGGGTAGCTCCTATAATTCACCCCTCCACTTT	CSAIWGGSSYNSPLHF
-	-	TRBV19	TRBJ1-2	TGTGCCTCACGGATGGCAGGCGAGTATGGCTATGGCTACACCTTC	CASRMAGEYGYGYTF
many	TRBD1	TRBV12-3/TRBV12-4	TRBJ1-6	TGTGCCAGCAGTTCCGGAGGGGGCGGTAATTCACCCCTCCACTTT	CASSSGGGGNSPLHF
many	TRBD1	TRBV7-9	TRBJ1-3	TGTGCCAGCAGTTCCCAGGGGGCTAGCTCTGGAAACACCATATATTTT	CASSSQGASSGNTIYF